This T cell receptor (beta chain) was identified in a study of blood T cell repertoires in COVID-19. The germline V and J ends were trimmed by 1 base and 12 bases, with 10 bases remaining between them. This CDR3 contains 11 residues. The germline CDR1 and CDR2 sequences are LGHNA and YNFKEQ. The method was immunoSEQ multiplex PCR; TCRdb's version includes in-frame clones alone and lacks a portion of them. This sample has about 200,000 clones, with approximately 90% found just once. The sample consisted of PBMCs or T cells enriched from blood (not recorded which). This receptor was obtained from a man younger than 45 who had recovered from COVID-19. This chain links TRBV4-2 with TRBJ2-7; D is undetermined. The CDR3 coding sequence is TGTGCCAGCAGCCAAGTCGGGTCGTGGTACTTC. Translated: CASSQVGSWYF.